One sample yielded the 10 T cell receptor beta chains listed below, sequenced in a study of CD8 T cells in Susac syndrome. Random hexamers primed reverse transcription of 0.5 to 1 ug RNA. TCRdb reprocessed the immunoSEQ multiplex PCR reads via MiXCR and lists one record per CDR3 protein. The sample yields roughly 400,000 distinct CDR3 sequences, more than 80% seen once. Sequenced: CD8+ T cells from PBMCs. Receptors were obtained from a human donor with multiple sclerosis.

The chain carries TRBV6-1 and TRBJ1-5; a possible D gene is TRBD1 (5 bases). CDR3 length: 15 residues. Germline V gene lookup returns CDR1 MNHNS and CDR2 SASEGT. Trimming stripped 6 bases from V and 4 bases from J, with 16 bases between. As DNA, the CDR3 is TGTGCCAGCAGGACTCCAGGGTTTGGGAATCAGCCCCAGCATTTT. Amino acid sequence: CASRTPGFGNQPQHF.

A word on this clonotype: Germline is not matched at one junction end, which may reflect a read error. The chain combines TRBV4-1 with TRBJ2-3, with TRBD2 identical over 7 bases. Germline V CDR1 and CDR2: MGHRA, YSYEKL. The CDR3 loop spans 16 amino acids. The CDR3 loop reads CASSQGRASGTDTRYF. CDR3 nucleotide sequence: TGCGCCAGCAGCCAGGGAAGGGCTAGCGGCACAGATACGCGGTATTTT.

The chain links TRBV7-9 to TRBJ2-3; the D gene could be TRBD1 or TRBD2 (5 bases each). Trimming took 1 base from V and 3 from J, leaving 11 bases between them. Germline CDR1 is SEHNR and CDR2 is FQNEAQ (reference sequence). The CDR3 contains 15 residues. CDR3 bases: TGTGCCAGCAGCTTAGTGGGGACCGGTACAGATACGCAGTATTTT. Translation gives CASSLVGTGTDTQYF.

The chain links TRBV11-2 to TRBJ2-7; D call uncertain. The CDR3 runs 14 residues. Germline CDR1 reads SGHAT; CDR2 reads FQNNGV. V was shortened by 1 base and J by 6 bases, with 13 bases between the two germline ends. CDR3 in DNA: TGTGCCAGCAGCTTAGGGCGGAGCCTGGGCGAGCAGTACTTC. Amino acids: CASSLGRSLGEQYF.

This sequence joins TRBV13 and TRBJ1-1; no reliable D call. Germline values: CDR1 PRHDT, CDR2 FYEKMQ (reference sequence). This CDR3 contains 14 residues. Trimming pared 2 bases from V and 4 bases from J, leaving 11 bases between. CDR3 in DNA: TGTGCCAGCAGCTTAAGGGCGGCTAGCACTGAAGCTTTCTTT. Translated: CASSLRAASTEAFF.

The V call is TRBV6-5, the J call TRBJ2-1, with TRBD2 matching over 14 bases. The trim removed 5 bases at V and 8 bases at J, leaving 5 bases unmatched. The CDR3 has 15 amino acids. Germline values: CDR1 MNHEY, CDR2 SVGAGI. For the CDR3, the DNA is TGTGCCAGCAGTCGACTAGCGGGAGGGTACGATGAGCAGTTCTTC. It encodes CASSRLAGGYDEQFF.

The CDR3 loop reads CASSPLDLDYEQYF. The CDR3 DNA is TGTGCCAGCAGTCCCCTAGACCTTGACTACGAGCAGTACTTC. The genes are TRBV28 and TRBJ2-7; no firm D call. CDR1 and CDR2 (germline): MDHEN, SYDVKM. Deletions cut 5 bases from V and 3 bases from J, with 14 bases between. This CDR3 comprises 14 residues. The entire variable domain, with the rest obtained from reference TRBV28 and TRBJ2-7, is as follows: DVKVTQSSRYLVKRTGEKVFLECVQDMDHENMFWYRQDPGLGLRLIYFSYDVKMKEKGDIPEGYSVSREKKERFSLILESASTNQTSMYLCASSPLDLDYEQYFGPGTRLTVT.

This sequence joins TRBV7-9 and TRBJ2-1; TRBD1 aligns across 11 bases. This CDR3 is 14 amino acids long. With V trimmed by 5 bases and J by 9 bases, 6 bases remained unmatched. In germline, CDR1 is SEHNR, CDR2 FQNEAQ (reference sequence). The CDR3 reads CASSPGQGVGEQFF. The DNA of the CDR3 is TGTGCCAGCAGCCCGGGACAGGGGGTTGGTGAGCAGTTCTTC.

V gene TRBV5-1 combines with J gene TRBJ2-5; 8 bases line up with TRBD2. Germline CDR1 reads SGHRS; CDR2 reads YFSETQ. J gave up 3 bases and V 0 bases, and 4 bases lay outside the gene matches. The CDR3 length is 15 residues. Here the CDR3 DNA reads TGCGCCAGCAGCTTGGAGGGAGCGGGAGAAGAGACCCAGTACTTC. It translates to CASSLEGAGEETQYF.

The J gene is TRBJ1-5, the V gene TRBV28, with D possibly being TRBD1 (5 bases). The CDR3 covers 14 residues. V was clipped by 3 bases and J by 5 bases, with 11 bases between them. The V gene's germline CDR1 is MDHEN and CDR2 SYDVKM. For the CDR3, the DNA is TGTGCCAGCAGTTTGGAGGGGTTCTATCAGCCCCAGCATTTT. Translated: CASSLEGFYQPQHF.